Presented here are 8 T cell receptor beta chains from one specimen sequenced in a study of T cell responses to AZD1222 COVID-19 vaccine. Clones were read by immunoSEQ multiplex PCR, and TCRdb kept only the in-frame ones, dropping some. Of around 130,000 clones in the sample, over 85% are singletons; the top ten hold 0.85% to 1.3%. Sequenced here: peripheral blood, sampled 28 days after the second AZD1222 dose. These receptors came from an adult who received the AZD1222 COVID-19 vaccine.

This clone has only one observation. The chain is built from TRBV3-1 (or the pseudogene TRBV3-2) and TRBJ1-1; D remains ambiguous. The CDR3 loop spans 14 amino acids. The V end was cut by 0 bases, the J end by 4 bases, with 9 bases between. CDR1 LGHDT and CDR2 YNNKEL come from the germline V gene (reference sequence). CDR3 DNA: TGTGCCAGCAGCCAAGATCGGGCGATCACTGAAGCTTTCTTT. Its protein is CASSQDRAITEAFF.

The chain links TRBV29-1 to TRBJ2-7; perhaps TRBD2 as D (5 bases). V lost 6 bases and J lost 2, with 14 bases in between. The germline V gene has CDR1 SQVTM and CDR2 ANQGSEA. The CDR3 contains 13 residues. The CDR3 is CSVEGRNPYEQYF. The CDR3 region has the DNA TGCAGCGTCGAGGGTAGAAACCCCTACGAGCAGTACTTC.

The gene calls are TRBV9 and TRBJ2-2, with D perhaps matching TRBD2 (5 bases). There are 18 residues in the CDR3. Trimming removed 0 bases at V and 1 base at J, with 16 bases between. CDR1 and CDR2 (germline): SGDLS, YYNGEE. CDR3 in amino acids: CASSVGGGRAVNTGELFF. Written as DNA, the CDR3 is TGTGCCAGCAGCGTAGGAGGAGGTCGGGCGGTGAACACCGGGGAGCTGTTTTTT.

The sample holds a few counts of this clone. The chain uses TRBV6-1 and TRBJ1-5; D is unclear. The CDR3 is made up of 15 amino acids. The V gene lost 2 bases and the J gene lost 0 bases, with 8 bases spanning the gap. Germline V gene sequence: CDR1 MNHNS, CDR2 SASEGT. The CDR3 bases are TGTGCCAGCAGTGAATATTACAATAGCAATCAGCCCCAGCATTTT. Amino acids: CASSEYYNSNQPQHF.

The V call is TRBV6-5, the J call TRBJ1-3; no clear D. V was pared by 0 bases and J by 2 bases, with 11 bases between. CDR1 and CDR2 from the germline V gene are MNHEY and SVGAGI. There are 16 residues in the CDR3. The CDR3 region is CASSYSEGGTGNTIYF. In DNA, the CDR3 is TGTGCCAGCAGTTACTCTGAGGGAGGGACTGGAAACACCATATATTTT.

The chain links TRBV5-6 to TRBJ2-1; 10 bases match TRBD2. The germline gives CDR1 SGHDT, CDR2 YYEEEE. V shed 0 bases, J shed 4 bases, and the junction held 1 base outside the gene matches. This CDR3 contains 15 residues. The chain's CDR3 is CASSLAAGGYNEQFF. The CDR3 nucleotides read TGTGCCAGCAGCTTGGCAGCGGGGGGGTACAATGAGCAGTTCTTC.

This clone was found a few times. The rearrangement uses TRBV7-2 and TRBJ1-3; D may be TRBD1 (6 bases). The length of the CDR3 is 14 residues. V was shortened by 5 bases and J by 4 bases, with 12 bases between the two germline ends. The V gene's germline CDR1 is SGHTA and CDR2 FQGNSA. The CDR3 region has the DNA TGTGCCAGCAGCCAGGGGACTGTCGGAAACACCATATATTTT. Protein sequence: CASSQGTVGNTIYF. Combining the CDR3 with reference TRBV7-2 and TRBJ1-3 gives the whole variable domain GAGVSQSPSNKVTEKGKDVELRCDPISGHTALYWYRQSLGQGLEFLIYFQGNSAPDKSGLPSDRFSAERTGGSVSTLTIQRTQQEDSAVYLCASSQGTVGNTIYFGEGSWLTVV.

V is TRBV7-2 and J is TRBJ2-1; 7 nucleotides match TRBD2. Germline CDR1 reads SGHTA; CDR2 reads FQGNSA. V lost 6 bases, J lost 5 bases, and 4 bases stayed unmatched. The CDR3 totals 13 residues. The CDR3 protein is CASRGGGNNEQFF. The CDR3 DNA follows: TGTGCCAGCAGAGGCGGGGGTAACAATGAGCAGTTCTTC. The full variable domain, in which reference TRBV7-2 and TRBJ2-1 provide the parts outside the CDR3, is GAGVSQSPSNKVTEKGKDVELRCDPISGHTALYWYRQSLGQGLEFLIYFQGNSAPDKSGLPSDRFSAERTGGSVSTLTIQRTQQEDSAVYLCASRGGGNNEQFFGPGTRLTVL.